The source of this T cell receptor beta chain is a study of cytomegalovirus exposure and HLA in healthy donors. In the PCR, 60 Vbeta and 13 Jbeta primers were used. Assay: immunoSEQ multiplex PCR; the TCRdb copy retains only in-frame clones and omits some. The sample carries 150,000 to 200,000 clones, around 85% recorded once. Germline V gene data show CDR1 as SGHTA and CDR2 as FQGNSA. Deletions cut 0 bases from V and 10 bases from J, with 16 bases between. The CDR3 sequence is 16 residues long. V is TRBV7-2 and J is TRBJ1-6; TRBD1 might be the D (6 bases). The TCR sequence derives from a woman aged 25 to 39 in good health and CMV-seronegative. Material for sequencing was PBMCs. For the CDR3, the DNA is TGTGCCAGCAGCTTAGCGGCGGGGGGGCCTGGGTCACCCCTCCACTTT. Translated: CASSLAAGGPGSPLHF.